Listed below are T cell receptor beta chains from one sample, sequenced in a study of blood T cell repertoires in COVID-19. Sequencing was performed with immunoSEQ multiplex PCR; in TCRdb, only in-frame clones are kept and a portion is missing. This sample has 160,000 or so clones, with about 80% found just once. Sequencing input: PBMCs or T cells enriched from blood (not recorded which). The source of these receptors is a woman aged 55-69 years who had recovered from COVID-19. CDR3s include the opening cysteine and the closing phenylalanine or tryptophan.

V	J	CDR3
TRBV11-2	TRBJ2-2	CASSLDRPLGLAGGTGELFF
TRBV6-6	TRBJ2-7	CASRGLSENEQYF
TRBV11-2	TRBJ1-1	CASSLGPVRGTEAFF
TRBV29-1	TRBJ2-3	CSVVSDTQYF
TRBV6-5	TRBJ2-7	CASSPTRGQPKYF
TRBV19	TRBJ1-4	CASSPGWSDEKLFF
TRBV14	TRBJ2-1	CASSFSPGQGNDEQFF
TRBV6-5	TRBJ1-1	CASRPRDRNTEAFF
TRBV5-4	TRBJ2-6	CASSLGDRAFFSGANVLTF
TRBV3-1/TRBV3-2	TRBJ2-5	CASSHRLAGGQETQYF
TRBV3-1/TRBV3-2	TRBJ1-3	CASSQAQEGPGNTIYF
TRBV5-1	TRBJ2-2	CASSSGLGANTGELFF
TRBV29-1	TRBJ1-1	CSVVNPGTMNTEAFF
TRBV6-1	TRBJ1-4	CASRYDANRVEKLFF
TRBV5-1	TRBJ2-7	CASSLDGGTYEQYF
TRBV2	TRBJ2-7	CASSYKSSYEQYF
TRBV6-6	TRBJ2-2	CASSYTGGGNTGELFF
TRBV7-3	TRBJ2-5	CASSFNRGETQYF
TRBV11-2	TRBJ2-5	CASSVGLAGGQETQYF
TRBV7-2	TRBJ2-3	CASSTRDPWTEQYF